This T cell receptor beta chain was observed in a study of blood T cell repertoires in COVID-19. The CDR3 length is 14 residues. Trimming took off 2 bases at V and 5 bases at J, with 12 bases between the two ends. Germline lookup yields CDR1 SGHTA and CDR2 FQGNSA. This clone was detected a few times. Produced via immunoSEQ multiplex PCR; TCRdb's table is partial and in-frame only. The data hold hundreds of thousands of clones, with roughly 80% observed a single time. This rearrangement joins TRBV7-2 to TRBJ1-2; D perhaps matches TRBD1 (5 bases). Sequencing was carried out using peripheral blood. The clonotype comes from a woman of 80 years or more with acute or convalescent COVID-19. This CDR3 is CASSLRSGQYGYTF. The DNA for the CDR3 is TGTGCCAGCAGCTTACGGTCAGGGCAGTATGGCTACACCTTC.